The clone carrying this T cell receptor beta chain came up once. In the source study's methods: Estimated nucleated cell counts came from reference gene primer amplification. The data were produced by immunoSEQ multiplex PCR, yet TCRdb's version contains in-frame clones alone and is incomplete. For V, J and clone size, that table is used; D and trimming come from the DNA. The table shows roughly 75,000 clones, with about 93% occurring only once. The CDR3 is 13 residues long. CDR1 is KGHSH and CDR2 is LQKENI in the germline V gene. Trimming removed 6 bases from V and 8 bases from J, with 16 bases in between. This entry is derived from a study of blood T cell repertoires in COVID-19.

Sequencing was performed on peripheral blood. The source of this sequence is a human donor in a cohort sampled during active COVID-19. The V and J genes are TRBV18 and TRBJ1-1; tentative D call: TRBD1 (6 bases). The CDR3 DNA is TGTGCCAGCTCTGTCGTCCAGGGGTCCGAAGCTTTCTTT. Translated: CASSVVQGSEAFF.